These 2 T cell receptor beta chains came from one sample sequenced in a study of blood T cell repertoires in COVID-19. Method: immunoSEQ multiplex PCR; TCRdb's copy keeps in-frame clones and lacks some. The data show 150,000 to 200,000 clones, with roughly 76% seen just once and more than 10% held by the top ten. The sample comprised peripheral blood. The receptor source for this set is a woman of 80 years or more with COVID-19, enrolled during active disease.

The chain recombines TRBV5-1 with TRBJ2-2, with D possibly matching TRBD1 (5 bases). Trimming left V 0 bases short and J 3 bases short, with 15 bases between. The V gene's germline CDR1 is SGHRS and CDR2 YFSETQ. The CDR3 has 17 amino acids. The CDR3 loop is CASSLAGISLYTGELFF. The CDR3 coding sequence is TGCGCCAGCAGCTTGGCAGGGATTAGCCTATACACCGGGGAGCTGTTTTTT.

The rearrangement uses TRBV11-3 and TRBJ2-1; the D gene is possibly TRBD2 (5 bases). CDR3 length: 13 residues. With 5 bases removed from V and 3 bases from J, the gap between germline ends came to 8 bases. Germline assignment: CDR1 SGHNT and CDR2 YENEEA. The CDR3 loop reads CASSTRDYNEQFF. The CDR3 region has the DNA TGTGCCAGCAGCACTCGGGACTACAATGAGCAGTTCTTC.